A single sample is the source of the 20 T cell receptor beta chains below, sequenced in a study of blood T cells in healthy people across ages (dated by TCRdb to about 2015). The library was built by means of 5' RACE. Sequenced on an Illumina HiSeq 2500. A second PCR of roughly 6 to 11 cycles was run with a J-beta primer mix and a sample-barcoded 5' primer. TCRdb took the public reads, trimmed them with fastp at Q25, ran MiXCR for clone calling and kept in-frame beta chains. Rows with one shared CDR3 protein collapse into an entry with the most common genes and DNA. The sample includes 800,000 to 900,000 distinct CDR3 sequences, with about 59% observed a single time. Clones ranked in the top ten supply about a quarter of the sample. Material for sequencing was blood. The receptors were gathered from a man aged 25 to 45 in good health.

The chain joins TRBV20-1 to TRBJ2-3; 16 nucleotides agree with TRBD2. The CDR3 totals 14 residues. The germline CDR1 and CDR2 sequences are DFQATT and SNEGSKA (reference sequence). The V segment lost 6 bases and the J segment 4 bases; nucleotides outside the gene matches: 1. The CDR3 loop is CSAGTSGGADTQYF. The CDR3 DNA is TGCAGTGCAGGGACTAGCGGGGGGGCAGATACGCAGTATTTT.

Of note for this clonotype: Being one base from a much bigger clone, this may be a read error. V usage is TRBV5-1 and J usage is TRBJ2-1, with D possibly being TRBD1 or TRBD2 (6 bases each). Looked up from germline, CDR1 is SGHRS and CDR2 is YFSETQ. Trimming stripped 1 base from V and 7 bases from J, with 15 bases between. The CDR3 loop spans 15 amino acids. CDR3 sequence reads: CASSLRDGGLNEQFF. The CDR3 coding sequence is TGCGCCAGCAGCTTGAGGGACGGGGGCTTAAATGAGCAGTTCTTC.

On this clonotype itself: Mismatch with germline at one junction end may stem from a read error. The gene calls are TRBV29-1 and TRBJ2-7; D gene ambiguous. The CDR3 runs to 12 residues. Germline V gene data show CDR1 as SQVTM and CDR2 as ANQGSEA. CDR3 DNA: TGCGGCGTTGTTGGCAGCTTCTACGAGCAGTACTTC. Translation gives CGVVGSFYEQYF.

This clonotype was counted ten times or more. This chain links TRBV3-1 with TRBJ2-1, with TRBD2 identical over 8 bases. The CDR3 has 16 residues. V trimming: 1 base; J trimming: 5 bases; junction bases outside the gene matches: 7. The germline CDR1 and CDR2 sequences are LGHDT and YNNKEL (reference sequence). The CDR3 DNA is TGTGCCAGCAGCCAAGCTCTAAGGCGGGGGGACAATGAGCAGTTCTTC. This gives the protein CASSQALRRGDNEQFF.

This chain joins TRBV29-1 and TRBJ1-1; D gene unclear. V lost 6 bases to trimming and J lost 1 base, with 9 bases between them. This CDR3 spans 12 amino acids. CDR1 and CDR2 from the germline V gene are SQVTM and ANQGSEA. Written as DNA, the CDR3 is TGCAGCGTAGGTCAGAGGAACACTGAAGCTTTCTTT. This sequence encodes CSVGQRNTEAFF.

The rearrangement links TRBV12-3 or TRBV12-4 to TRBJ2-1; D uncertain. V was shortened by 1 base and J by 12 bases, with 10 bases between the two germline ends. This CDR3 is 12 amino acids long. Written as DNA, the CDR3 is TGTGCCAGCAGTTTAGATAGGTCTAGGCAGTTCTTC. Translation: CASSLDRSRQFF.

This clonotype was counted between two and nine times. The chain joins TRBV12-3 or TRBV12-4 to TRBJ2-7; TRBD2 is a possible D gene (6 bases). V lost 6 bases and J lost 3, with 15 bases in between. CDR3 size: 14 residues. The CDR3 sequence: CASRYPGLGYEQYF. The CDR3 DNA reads TGTGCCAGCAGGTACCCGGGACTGGGCTACGAGCAGTACTTC.

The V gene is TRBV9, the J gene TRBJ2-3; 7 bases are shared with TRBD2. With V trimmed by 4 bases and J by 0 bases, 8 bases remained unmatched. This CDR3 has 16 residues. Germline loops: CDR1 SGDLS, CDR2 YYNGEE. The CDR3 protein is CASSPVGLTSTDTQYF. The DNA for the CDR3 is TGTGCCAGCAGCCCCGTGGGACTAACGAGCACAGATACGCAGTATTTT. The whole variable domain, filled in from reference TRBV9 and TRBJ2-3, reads DSGVTQTPKHLITATGQRVTLRCSPRSGDLSVYWYQQSLDQGLQFLIQYYNGEERAKGNILERFSAQQFPDLHSELNLSSLELGDSALYFCASSPVGLTSTDTQYFGPGTRLTVL.

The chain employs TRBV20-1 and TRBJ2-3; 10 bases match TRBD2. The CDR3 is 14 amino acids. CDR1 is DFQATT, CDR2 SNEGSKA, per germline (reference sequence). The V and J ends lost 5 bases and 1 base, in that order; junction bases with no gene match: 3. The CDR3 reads CSAGLAVGTDTQYF. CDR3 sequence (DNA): TGCAGTGCTGGACTAGCGGTCGGCACAGATACGCAGTATTTT.

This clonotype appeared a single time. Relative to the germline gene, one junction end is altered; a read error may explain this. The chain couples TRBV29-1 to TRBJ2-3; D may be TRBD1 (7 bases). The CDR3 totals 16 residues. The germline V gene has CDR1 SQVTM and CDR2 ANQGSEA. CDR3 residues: CSVDRRGQGGTETQYF. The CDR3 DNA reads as TGCAGCGTTGATAGGAGGGGGCAGGGAGGCACAGAGACGCAGTATTTT.

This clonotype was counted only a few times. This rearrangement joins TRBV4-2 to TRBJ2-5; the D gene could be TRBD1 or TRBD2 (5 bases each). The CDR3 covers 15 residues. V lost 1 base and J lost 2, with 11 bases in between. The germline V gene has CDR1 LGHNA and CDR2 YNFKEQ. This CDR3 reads CASSQGETEQETQYF. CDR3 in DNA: TGTGCCAGCAGCCAAGGGGAGACAGAACAAGAGACCCAGTACTTC.

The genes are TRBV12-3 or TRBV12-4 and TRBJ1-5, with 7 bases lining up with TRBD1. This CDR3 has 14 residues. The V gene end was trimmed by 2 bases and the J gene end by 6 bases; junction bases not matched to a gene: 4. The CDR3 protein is CASSLRGLGQPQHF. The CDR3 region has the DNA TGTGCCAGCAGTTTAAGGGGGCTGGGTCAGCCCCAGCATTTT.

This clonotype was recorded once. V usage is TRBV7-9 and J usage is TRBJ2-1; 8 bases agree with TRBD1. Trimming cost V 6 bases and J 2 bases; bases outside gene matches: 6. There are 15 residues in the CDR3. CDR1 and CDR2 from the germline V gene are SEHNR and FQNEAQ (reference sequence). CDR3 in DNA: TGTGCCAGCAGTCACGGCAGGGGGCCCTACAATGAGCAGTTCTTC. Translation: CASSHGRGPYNEQFF.

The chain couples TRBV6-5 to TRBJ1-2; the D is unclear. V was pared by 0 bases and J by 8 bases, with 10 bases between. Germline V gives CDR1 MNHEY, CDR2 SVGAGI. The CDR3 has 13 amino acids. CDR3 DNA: TGTGCCAGCAGTTACTCCCGGTTGAGCGGCTACACCTTC. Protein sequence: CASSYSRLSGYTF.

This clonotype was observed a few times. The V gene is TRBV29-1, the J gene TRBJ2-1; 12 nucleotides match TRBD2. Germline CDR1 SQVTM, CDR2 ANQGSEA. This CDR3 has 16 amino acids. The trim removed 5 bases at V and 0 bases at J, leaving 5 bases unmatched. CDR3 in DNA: TGCAGCGTTACGGGACTAGCGGGTAGCTCCTACAATGAGCAGTTCTTC. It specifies CSVTGLAGSSYNEQFF.

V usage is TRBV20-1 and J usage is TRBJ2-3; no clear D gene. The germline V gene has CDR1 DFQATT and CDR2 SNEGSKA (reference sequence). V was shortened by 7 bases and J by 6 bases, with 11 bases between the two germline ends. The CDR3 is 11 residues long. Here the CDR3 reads CSDTGPDTQYF. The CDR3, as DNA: TGCAGTGATACGGGCCCCGATACGCAGTATTTT.

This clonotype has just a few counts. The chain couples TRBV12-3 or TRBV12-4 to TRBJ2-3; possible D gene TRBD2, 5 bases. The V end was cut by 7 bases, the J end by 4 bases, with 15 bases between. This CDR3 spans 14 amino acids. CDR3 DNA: TGTGCCAGCATCCGGGAAGCTGGGGCAGATACGCAGTATTTT. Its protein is CASIREAGADTQYF.

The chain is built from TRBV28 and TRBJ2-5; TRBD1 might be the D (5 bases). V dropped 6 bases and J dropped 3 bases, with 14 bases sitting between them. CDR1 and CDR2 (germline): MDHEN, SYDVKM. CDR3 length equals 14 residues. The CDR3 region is CASSPQQTEETQYF. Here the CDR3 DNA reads TGTGCCAGCAGCCCCCAACAGACAGAAGAGACCCAGTACTTC.

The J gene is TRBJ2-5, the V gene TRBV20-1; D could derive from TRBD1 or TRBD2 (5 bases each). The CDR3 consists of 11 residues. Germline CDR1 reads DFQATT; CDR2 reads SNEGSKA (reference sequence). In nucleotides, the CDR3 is TGCGGAGGACAAGTACAAGAGACCCAGTACTTC. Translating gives CGGQVQETQYF.

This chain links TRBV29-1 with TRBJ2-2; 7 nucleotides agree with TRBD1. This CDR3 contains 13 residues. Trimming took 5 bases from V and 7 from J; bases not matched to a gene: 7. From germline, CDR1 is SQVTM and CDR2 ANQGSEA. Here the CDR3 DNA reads TGCAGCGTTAAAAGACAGGGCCACGGGGAGCTGTTTTTT. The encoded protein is CSVKRQGHGELFF.